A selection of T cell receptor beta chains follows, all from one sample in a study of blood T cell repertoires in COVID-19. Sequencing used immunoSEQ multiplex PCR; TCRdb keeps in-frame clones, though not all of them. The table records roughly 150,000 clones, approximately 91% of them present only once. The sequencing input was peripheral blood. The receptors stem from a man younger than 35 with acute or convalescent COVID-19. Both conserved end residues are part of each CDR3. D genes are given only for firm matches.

CDR3 protein: CASILSLPGGSPLHF
CDR3 DNA: TGTGCCAGCATTCTAAGCCTCCCCGGAGGTTCACCCCTCCACTTT
D gene: .
V gene: TRBV28
J gene: TRBJ1-6

CDR3 protein: CASSRGQVPYEQYF
CDR3 DNA: TGTGCCAGCAGCCGAGGACAGGTTCCCTACGAGCAGTACTTC
D gene: TRBD1
V gene: TRBV11-2
J gene: TRBJ2-7

CDR3 protein: CASSQTSGTDTQYF
CDR3 DNA: TGCGCCAGCAGCCAGACTAGCGGCACAGATACGCAGTATTTT
D gene: TRBD2
V gene: TRBV5-1
J gene: TRBJ2-3

CDR3 protein: CASSPGQYHEKLFF
CDR3 DNA: TGTGCCAGCAGCCCGGGACAGTATCATGAAAAACTGTTTTTT
D gene: TRBD1
V gene: TRBV7-9
J gene: TRBJ1-4

CDR3 protein: CAISESETAGTGDGYTF
CDR3 DNA: TGTGCCATCAGTGAGTCCGAAACGGCGGGGACAGGGGACGGCTACACCTTC
D gene: TRBD1
V gene: TRBV10-3
J gene: TRBJ1-2

CDR3 protein: CASSYTWTGTTEAFF
CDR3 DNA: TGTGCCAGCAGCTACACATGGACAGGAACCACTGAAGCTTTCTTT
D gene: TRBD1
V gene: TRBV28
J gene: TRBJ1-1

CDR3 protein: CASGQISYNEQFF
CDR3 DNA: TGTGCCAGCGGGCAGATCTCCTACAATGAGCAGTTCTTC
D gene: .
V gene: TRBV6-5
J gene: TRBJ2-1

CDR3 protein: CSARGQGGYTF
CDR3 DNA: TGCAGTGCTAGGGGCCAGGGGGGCTACACCTTC
D gene: .
V gene: TRBV20-1
J gene: TRBJ1-2

CDR3 protein: CAINSPGQGDTGELFF
CDR3 DNA: TGTGCCATCAATTCCCCGGGACAGGGGGACACCGGGGAGCTGTTTTTT
D gene: TRBD1
V gene: TRBV10-3
J gene: TRBJ2-2

CDR3 protein: CAWSAGVGNTEAFF
CDR3 DNA: TGTGCCTGGAGTGCAGGGGTGGGGAACACTGAAGCTTTCTTT
D gene: .
V gene: TRBV30
J gene: TRBJ1-1

CDR3 protein: CASSQLPTLRQGYEQYF
CDR3 DNA: TGCGCCAGCAGCCAACTACCCACCCTCAGGCAGGGATACGAGCAGTACTTC
D gene: .
V gene: TRBV4-1
J gene: TRBJ2-7

CDR3 protein: CASSYPLLAGGNEQFF
CDR3 DNA: TGTGCCAGCAGTTACCCTCTACTAGCGGGGGGGAATGAGCAGTTCTTC
D gene: TRBD2
V gene: TRBV6-2/TRBV6-3
J gene: TRBJ2-1

CDR3 protein: CASSYPGGQPQHF
CDR3 DNA: TGTGCCAGCAGTTACCCAGGGGGACAGCCCCAGCATTTT
D gene: TRBD1
V gene: TRBV28
J gene: TRBJ1-5

CDR3 protein: CASSIRTGQTEAFF
CDR3 DNA: TGTGCCAGTAGTATCCGGACAGGTCAAACTGAAGCTTTCTTT
D gene: TRBD1
V gene: TRBV19
J gene: TRBJ1-1